This T cell receptor beta chain was captured in a study of cytomegalovirus exposure and HLA in healthy donors. The germline gives CDR1 SGHVS, CDR2 FQNEAQ. This CDR3 contains 16 residues. Germline trimming cut 5 bases from V and 4 bases from J; bases unmatched to any gene: 13. General study points: Later analysis indicated greater clonal expansion among HLA-associated TCR beta chains than among equally common other chains. HLA alleles showed associations with 16,951 TCR beta sequences in a later analysis, at a 0.05 false discovery rate.

As regards this clone: Its cognate antigen is unknown.

Primers: 60 Vbeta forward and 13 Jbeta reverse. The protocol was immunoSEQ multiplex PCR, while the TCRdb copy is restricted to in-frame clones and leaves out a portion. The sample includes about 140,000 clones, roughly four fifths of them seen just once. The specimen was PBMCs. The V and J genes are TRBV7-8 and TRBJ1-2; 7 nucleotides line up with TRBD1. The sequence was collected from a woman in her forties or fifties in good health and CMV-seropositive. The CDR3 DNA follows: TGTGCCAGCAGCATTTTCCTCGGACAGGACGTCTATGGCTACACCTTC. Protein sequence: CASSIFLGQDVYGYTF.